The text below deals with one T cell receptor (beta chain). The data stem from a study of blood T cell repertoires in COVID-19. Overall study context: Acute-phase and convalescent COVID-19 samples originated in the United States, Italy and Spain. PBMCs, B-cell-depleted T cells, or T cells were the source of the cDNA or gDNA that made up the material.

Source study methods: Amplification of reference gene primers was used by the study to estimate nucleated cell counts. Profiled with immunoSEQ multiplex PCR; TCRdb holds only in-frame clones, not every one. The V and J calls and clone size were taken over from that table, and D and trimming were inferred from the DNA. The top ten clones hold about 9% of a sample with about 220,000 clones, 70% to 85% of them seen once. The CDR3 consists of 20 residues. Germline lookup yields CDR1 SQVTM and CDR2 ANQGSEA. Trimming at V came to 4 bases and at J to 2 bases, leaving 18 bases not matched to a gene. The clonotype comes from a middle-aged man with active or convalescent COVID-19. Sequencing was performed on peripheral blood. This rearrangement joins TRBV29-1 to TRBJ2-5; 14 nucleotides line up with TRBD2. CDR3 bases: TGCAGCGTTGGAGGGGGACTAGCGGGAGATGGGAGGGTATTACAAGAGACCCAGTACTTC. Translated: CSVGGGLAGDGRVLQETQYF.